This TCR beta chain was captured in a study of CD8 T cells in ankylosing spondylitis. This clonotype was seen a few times. Its antigen is not known. Study-wide findings and caveats: It appeared that ankylosing spondylitis blood was characterized by a TCR beta motif of several highly homologous variants. There was reportedly significant enrichment of clones that were disease-linked in matched ankylosing spondylitis synovial fluid.

Germline V CDR1 and CDR2: MNHEY, SVGAGI. The CDR3 runs 14 residues. V was cut by 0 bases and J by 8 bases, with 13 bases left in between. Molecular-barcoded quantitative 5'-RACE produced these TCR beta libraries. MiXCR, applied by TCRdb to the 5' RACE reads, yields one record per CDR3 protein. The sample includes more than 300,000 distinct CDR3 sequences, 8% of them seen just once. The chain joins TRBV6-5 to TRBJ2-5, with D tentatively TRBD2 (5 bases). The TCR was taken from a male donor with ankylosing spondylitis. The sample consisted of blood, either unsorted or a sorted T cell fraction (not recorded which). The CDR3 loop reads CASSYSIDPGTQYF. The CDR3 coding sequence is TGTGCCAGCAGTTACTCTATCGACCCGGGAACCCAGTACTTC.